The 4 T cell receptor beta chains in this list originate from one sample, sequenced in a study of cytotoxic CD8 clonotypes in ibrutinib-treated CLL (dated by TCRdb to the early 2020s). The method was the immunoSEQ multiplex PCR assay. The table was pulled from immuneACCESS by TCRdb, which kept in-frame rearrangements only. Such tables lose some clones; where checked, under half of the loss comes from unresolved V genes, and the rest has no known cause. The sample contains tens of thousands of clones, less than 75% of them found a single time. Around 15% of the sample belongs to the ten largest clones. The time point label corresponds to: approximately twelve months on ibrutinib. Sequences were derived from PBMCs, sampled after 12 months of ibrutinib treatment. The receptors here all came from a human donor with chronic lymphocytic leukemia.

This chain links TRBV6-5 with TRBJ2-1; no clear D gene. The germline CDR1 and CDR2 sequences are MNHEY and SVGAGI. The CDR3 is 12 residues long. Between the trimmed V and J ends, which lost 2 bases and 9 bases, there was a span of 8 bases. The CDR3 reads CASSYTWGEQFF. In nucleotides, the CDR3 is TGTGCCAGCAGTTACACCTGGGGTGAGCAGTTCTTC.

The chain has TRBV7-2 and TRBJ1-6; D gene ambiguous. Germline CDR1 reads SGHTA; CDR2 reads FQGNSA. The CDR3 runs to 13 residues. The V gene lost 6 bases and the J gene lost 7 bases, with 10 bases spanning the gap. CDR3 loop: CASSSPGNSPLHF. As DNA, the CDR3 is TGTGCCAGCAGTTCACCGGGGAATTCACCCCTCCACTTT.

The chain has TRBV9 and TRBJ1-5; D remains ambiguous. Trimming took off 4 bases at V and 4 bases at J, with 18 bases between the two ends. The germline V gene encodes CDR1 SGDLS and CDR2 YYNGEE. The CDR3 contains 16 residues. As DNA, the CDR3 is TGTGCCAGCAGCCCACGGAGACTGCAAATAAATCAGCCCCAGCATTTT. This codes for CASSPRRLQINQPQHF.

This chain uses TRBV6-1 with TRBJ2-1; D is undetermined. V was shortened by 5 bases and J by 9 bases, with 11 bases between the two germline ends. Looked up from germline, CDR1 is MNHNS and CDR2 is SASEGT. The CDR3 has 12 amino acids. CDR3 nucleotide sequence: TGTGCCAGCAGTCCTACAGTAGGTGAGCAGTTCTTC. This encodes CASSPTVGEQFF.